A single sample is the source of the 23 T cell receptor beta chains below, sequenced in a study of OX40 agonist ivuxolimab in advanced cancers. The assay was immunoSEQ multiplex PCR, and TCRdb's table has in-frame clones only and misses some. Of more than 65,000 clones in the sample, roughly 81% were seen once. Here the sequenced sample was CD4+ or CD8+ T cells sorted from blood, taken in a trial of the OX40 agonist ivuxolimab. The source is an adult with an advanced solid tumor such as melanoma, head and neck, liver or kidney cancer.

CDR3 nucleotide sequence: TGTGCCAGCAGCGTAGGCTCCGGGAGCACAGATACGCAGTATTTT. It translates to CASSVGSGSTDTQYF. This sequence joins TRBV9 and TRBJ2-3; no definite D call. Trimming removed 0 bases from V and 0 bases from J, with 8 bases in between. The CDR3 contains 15 residues. The V gene's germline CDR1 is SGDLS and CDR2 YYNGEE. Combining the CDR3 with reference TRBV9 and TRBJ2-3 gives the whole variable domain DSGVTQTPKHLITATGQRVTLRCSPRSGDLSVYWYQQSLDQGLQFLIQYYNGEERAKGNILERFSAQQFPDLHSELNLSSLELGDSALYFCASSVGSGSTDTQYFGPGTRLTVL.

V is TRBV11-3 and J is TRBJ2-7; 7 nucleotides align to TRBD1. The CDR3 loop spans 18 amino acids. CDR1 and CDR2 (germline): SGHNT, YENEEA. J lost 2 bases, V lost 5 bases, and 18 bases had no gene match. The CDR3 DNA reads as TGTGCCAGCAGCCCTTTTGGAACTAGACAGGGCCTTCCCTACGAGCAGTACTTC. It yields the protein CASSPFGTRQGLPYEQYF.

CDR3 protein: CASSFQRTSYNEQFF. The CDR3, as DNA: TGTGCCAGCAGTTTCCAGCGGACCTCCTACAATGAGCAGTTCTTC. The V gene is TRBV27, the J gene TRBJ2-1; weak D call: TRBD2 (5 bases). In germline, CDR1 is MNHEY, CDR2 SMNVEV (reference sequence). Between the trimmed V and J ends, which lost 3 bases and 0 bases, there was a span of 9 bases. CDR3 size: 15 residues.

This clone was detected a few times. V gene TRBV7-2 combines with J gene TRBJ2-5; possible D gene TRBD1, 5 bases. The V and J ends lost 1 base and 5 bases respectively, with 17 bases between them. CDR1 and CDR2 from the germline V gene are SGHTA and FQGNSA. The CDR3 is 16 residues long. For the CDR3, the DNA is TGTGCCAGCAGCTTAGATGTGGGAAGGGGTCGGGAGACCCAGTACTTC. Translating it yields CASSLDVGRGRETQYF.

This chain links TRBV7-9 with TRBJ2-5; D is perhaps TRBD2 (6 bases). The CDR3 runs to 15 residues. CDR1 is SEHNR, CDR2 FQNEAQ, per germline (reference sequence). V was trimmed by 5 bases and J by 3 bases, leaving 16 bases between them. The CDR3 sequence is CASSPRRGSEETQYF. The DNA for the CDR3 is TGTGCCAGCAGCCCCCGGAGGGGCAGCGAAGAGACCCAGTACTTC.

The chain has TRBV5-5 and TRBJ1-2; D is perhaps TRBD1 (5 bases). The CDR3 covers 14 residues. The germline gives CDR1 SGHKS, CDR2 YYEKEE (reference sequence). Trimming pared 0 bases from V and 4 bases from J, leaving 10 bases between. In nucleotides, the CDR3 is TGTGCCAGCAGCTTGGGGGACGGAACCTATGGCTACACCTTC. This encodes CASSLGDGTYGYTF. The whole variable domain, remainder taken from reference TRBV5-5 and TRBJ1-2, is DAGVTQSPTHLIKTRGQQVTLRCSPISGHKSVSWYQQVLGQGPQFIFQYYEKEERGRGNFPDRFSARQFPNYSSELNVNALLLGDSALYLCASSLGDGTYGYTFGSGTRLTVV.

The genes are TRBV28 and TRBJ1-2; 10 nucleotides align to TRBD1. The germline V gene encodes CDR1 MDHEN and CDR2 SYDVKM. There are 16 residues in the CDR3. With 6 bases clipped from V and 4 bases from J, the junction kept 11 bases outside the gene matches. The CDR3 DNA follows: TGTGCCAGCAGCACGGGACAGGGGCTGCGGGGCTATGGCTACACCTTC. Translation gives CASSTGQGLRGYGYTF.

The table lists this clone with a few counts. The V and J genes are TRBV7-9 and TRBJ2-1; D gene unclear. The CDR3 has 13 residues. Looked up from germline, CDR1 is SEHNR and CDR2 is FQNEAQ (reference sequence). V lost 5 bases and J 6 bases, leaving 11 bases between the germline ends. CDR3 residues: CASSRYTFNEQFF. CDR3 nucleotide sequence: TGTGCCAGCAGCCGGTATACCTTCAATGAGCAGTTCTTC.

The J gene is TRBJ2-1, the V gene TRBV18, with D uncertain. The V gene's germline CDR1 is KGHSH and CDR2 LQKENI. The CDR3 contains 14 residues. V lost 2 bases and J lost 6, with 11 bases in between. This CDR3 reads CASSPELELNEQFF. The CDR3, as DNA: TGTGCCAGCTCACCAGAACTCGAACTCAATGAGCAGTTCTTC.

This clone was seen a single time. This sequence joins TRBV11-2 and TRBJ2-3; 12 bases match TRBD2. After removal of 1 base from V and 11 bases from J, the junction contained 7 bases not matched to a gene. Germline assignment: CDR1 SGHAT and CDR2 FQNNGV. This CDR3 spans 15 amino acids. The CDR3 spells CASSLGSSGRGGQYF. CDR3 DNA: TGTGCCAGCAGCTTAGGGTCTAGCGGGAGGGGGGGGCAGTATTTT.

The rearrangement links TRBV7-2 to TRBJ2-3, with 9 bases matching TRBD1. Germline loops: CDR1 SGHTA, CDR2 FQGNSA. Trimming at V came to 5 bases and at J to 1 base, leaving 7 bases not matched to a gene. The CDR3 sequence is 16 residues long. The CDR3 here is CASSPRDREGTDTQYF. The DNA of the CDR3 is TGTGCCAGCAGCCCCAGGGACAGGGAGGGCACAGATACGCAGTATTTT. Full variable domain (outside the CDR3, taken from reference TRBV7-2 and TRBJ2-3): GAGVSQSPSNKVTEKGKDVELRCDPISGHTALYWYRQSLGQGLEFLIYFQGNSAPDKSGLPSDRFSAERTGGSVSTLTIQRTQQEDSAVYLCASSPRDREGTDTQYFGPGTRLTVL.

This clone was observed a handful of times. V gene TRBV6-5 combines with J gene TRBJ2-1; 8 nucleotides agree with TRBD1. The J segment lost 10 bases and the V segment lost 5 bases, leaving 4 bases of the junction unmatched. Germline CDR1 is MNHEY and CDR2 is SVGAGI. The CDR3 spans 12 residues. CDR3 in amino acids: CASSPTGGEQFF. The DNA of the CDR3 is TGTGCCAGCAGTCCTACAGGGGGAGAGCAGTTCTTC.

The chain uses TRBV5-1 and TRBJ1-2, with TRBD1 identical over 10 bases. This CDR3 has 16 residues. Unmatched junction bases numbered 8, after V lost 2 bases and J lost 4 bases. The V gene's germline CDR1 is SGHRS and CDR2 YFSETQ. The CDR3 bases are TGCGCCAGCAGCTTCCTTGGACAGGGGGGTACCTATGGCTACACCTTC. Amino acid sequence: CASSFLGQGGTYGYTF.

This rearrangement joins TRBV5-1 to TRBJ2-1; unclear D gene. Germline V gives CDR1 SGHRS, CDR2 YFSETQ. Trimming shortened V by 2 bases and J by 6 bases, and 12 bases separated the two germline ends. The CDR3 consists of 14 residues. CDR3 nucleotides: TGCGCCAGCAGCTTTTTAGGGCCCAGCAATGAGCAGTTCTTC. As protein: CASSFLGPSNEQFF. Combining the CDR3 with reference TRBV5-1 and TRBJ2-1 gives the whole variable domain KAGVTQTPRYLIKTRGQQVTLSCSPISGHRSVSWYQQTPGQGLQFLFEYFSETQRNKGNFPGRFSGRQFSNSRSEMNVSTLELGDSALYLCASSFLGPSNEQFFGPGTRLTVL.

This clone was counted a few times. The chain uses TRBV27 and TRBJ2-7, with 8 bases identical to TRBD1. From germline, CDR1 is MNHEY and CDR2 SMNVEV (reference sequence). V lost 6 bases and J lost 2; bases outside the gene matches: 0. CDR3 length: 12 amino acids. As DNA, the CDR3 is TGTGCCAGCAGGGACAGGGCCTACGAGCAGTACTTC. It specifies CASRDRAYEQYF.

The rearrangement joins TRBV29-1 to TRBJ2-5; TRBD2 matches 13 bases. The tail of the sequence fits TRBJ2-7 better, so the J call may be wrong. The CDR3 is 14 amino acids. Germline V gene sequence: CDR1 SQVTM, CDR2 ANQGSEA. As DNA, the CDR3 is TGCAGCGTTGCAGGGACTAGCGGGGCCTACGAGCAGTACTTC. This codes for CSVAGTSGAYEQYF.

V gene TRBV7-9 combines with J gene TRBJ2-7, with unresolved D. CDR3 size: 11 residues. V was pared by 5 bases and J by 4 bases, with 6 bases between. The germline V gene has CDR1 SEHNR and CDR2 FQNEAQ (reference sequence). The DNA of the CDR3 is TGTGCCAGCAGCGGCCAGTACGAGCAGTACTTC. Protein sequence: CASSGQYEQYF.

The V and J genes are TRBV7-9 and TRBJ1-2, with 7 bases that match TRBD1. Germline-derived CDR1 and CDR2 are SEHNR and FQNEAQ (reference sequence). V trimming: 5 bases; J trimming: 8 bases; junction bases outside the gene matches: 8. The CDR3 totals 13 residues. CDR3 coding DNA: TGTGCCAGCAGCCCATTTGACAGGGAGGGCTACACCTTC. Protein sequence: CASSPFDREGYTF.

V and J are TRBV5-1 and TRBJ2-1; 7 nucleotides agree with TRBD1. CDR3 size: 14 residues. CDR1 is SGHRS, CDR2 YFSETQ, per germline. V shed 3 bases and J 4 bases; nucleotides not matched to a gene: 4. The CDR3 reads CASSYRGAYNEQFF. Here the CDR3 DNA reads TGCGCCAGCAGCTACAGGGGAGCTTACAATGAGCAGTTCTTC. The variable domain in full, completed from reference TRBV5-1 and TRBJ2-1, reads KAGVTQTPRYLIKTRGQQVTLSCSPISGHRSVSWYQQTPGQGLQFLFEYFSETQRNKGNFPGRFSGRQFSNSRSEMNVSTLELGDSALYLCASSYRGAYNEQFFGPGTRLTVL.

This clone was observed a handful of times. The rearrangement links TRBV5-4 to TRBJ1-5; D call uncertain. Germline V gives CDR1 SGHNT, CDR2 YYREEE (reference sequence). The V and J ends lost 0 bases and 1 base respectively, with 5 bases between them. This CDR3 comprises 14 residues. For the CDR3, the DNA is TGTGCCAGCAGCTTGGAGCCGAGCAATCAGCCCCAGCATTTT. Translated: CASSLEPSNQPQHF.

The chain links TRBV5-1 to TRBJ1-6, with 9 bases fitting TRBD1. The germline CDR1 and CDR2 sequences are SGHRS and YFSETQ. J lost 15 bases, V lost 4 bases, and 11 bases had no gene match. This CDR3 contains 14 residues. The CDR3 reads CASSPGTGSGSLHF. Written as DNA, the CDR3 is TGCGCCAGCAGCCCCGGGACAGGGTCGGGAAGCCTCCACTTT.

On this clone itself: Compared with germline, one end of the junction differs, possibly owing to a read error. The rearrangement links TRBV10-3 to TRBJ1-1, with D hard to call. The CDR3 spans 13 residues. From germline, CDR1 is ENHRY and CDR2 SYGVKD. DNA for the CDR3: TGTGCCATCAGTGAGTACCAGGACTCTGAGGCTTTCTTT. It translates to CAISEYQDSEAFF.

This clone has only one observation. This chain uses TRBV28 with TRBJ2-7, with unresolved D. There are 15 residues in the CDR3. Looked up from germline, CDR1 is MDHEN and CDR2 is SYDVKM. V was pared by 7 bases and J by 0 bases, with 16 bases between. CDR3 in amino acids: CASTEPARNSYEQYF. The CDR3, as DNA: TGTGCCAGCACCGAGCCCGCCAGGAACTCCTACGAGCAGTACTTC.